The 14 T cell receptor beta chains given below trace back to one sample, sequenced in a study of early T cells in non-severe SARS-CoV-2 infection. TCRdb called the 5' RACE reads again in MiXCR, with one record for every CDR3 protein. The table records more than 20,000 distinct CDR3 sequences, approximately 5% of them present only once. Sequencing was done on a sample of whole blood. The receptors shown here come from an adult who was a healthcare worker with PCR-confirmed SARS-CoV-2 infection or an uninfected control (not recorded which).

The chain is built from TRBV30 and TRBJ1-3; the D is unclear. Between the trimmed V and J ends, which lost 1 base and 5 bases, there was a span of 12 bases. CDR1 is GTSNPN and CDR2 is SVGIG in the germline V gene (reference sequence). The CDR3 runs to 14 residues. The CDR3 spells CAWSGLNNRNTIYF. The DNA for the CDR3 is TGTGCCTGGAGTGGTTTAAATAACCGAAACACCATATATTTT. The entire variable domain, with the rest obtained from reference TRBV30 and TRBJ1-3, is as follows: SQTIHQWPATLVQPVGSPLSLECTVEGTSNPNLYWYRQAAGRGLQLLFYSVGIGQISSEVPQNLSASRPQDRQFILSSKKLLLSDSGFYLCAWSGLNNRNTIYFGEGSWLTVV.

This clonotype was detected a few times. This chain uses TRBV6-4 with TRBJ2-1; tentative D call: TRBD2 (6 bases). In germline, CDR1 is MRHNA, CDR2 SNTAGT. Trimming left V 2 bases short and J 6 bases short, with 11 bases between. The CDR3 is 14 residues long. Here the CDR3 reads CASSDGGTSNEQFF. The CDR3 DNA is TGTGCCAGCAGTGACGGGGGGACCTCCAATGAGCAGTTCTTC.

There are a few counts of this clonotype. This sequence joins TRBV7-9 and TRBJ2-3, with D tentatively TRBD1 (6 bases). The CDR3 loop spans 16 amino acids. V was pared by 1 base and J by 4 bases, with 15 bases between. Germline lookup yields CDR1 SEHNR and CDR2 FQNEAQ (reference sequence). The CDR3 loop is CASSLVGGDLADTQYF. CDR3 bases: TGTGCCAGCAGCTTAGTTGGGGGCGACCTGGCAGATACGCAGTATTTT. The complete variable domain, with remaining parts taken from reference TRBV7-9 and TRBJ2-3, reads DTGVSQNPRHKITKRGQNVTFRCDPISEHNRLYWYRQTLGQGPEFLTYFQNEAQLEKSRLLSDRFSAERPKGSFSTLEIQRTEQGDSAMYLCASSLVGGDLADTQYFGPGTRLTVL.

This clonotype was seen ten or more times. This chain uses TRBV6-5 with TRBJ2-6, with D possibly matching TRBD1 (6 bases). Germline V gives CDR1 MNHEY, CDR2 SVGAGI. V lost 6 bases to trimming and J lost 4 bases, with 13 bases between them. This CDR3 has 15 amino acids. The CDR3 reads CASSPQGPGANVLTF. In nucleotides, the CDR3 is TGTGCCAGCAGCCCCCAGGGGCCCGGGGCCAACGTCCTGACTTTC.

This clonotype turned up a few times. This chain connects TRBV20-1 to TRBJ2-3; the D is unclear. The CDR3 is made up of 13 amino acids. With 5 bases removed from V and 0 bases from J, the gap between germline ends came to 9 bases. Germline assignment: CDR1 DFQATT and CDR2 SNEGSKA (reference sequence). The CDR3 nucleotides are TGCAGTGCTTCCGGCATTAGCACAGATACGCAGTATTTT. This translates into CSASGISTDTQYF.

The table lists this clonotype with many counts. The chain combines TRBV7-7 with TRBJ2-6; no clear D gene. Germline assignment: CDR1 SSHAT and CDR2 FNYEAQ (reference sequence). The V end was cut by 0 bases, the J end by 0 bases, with 0 bases between. This CDR3 spans 14 amino acids. The CDR3 region is CASSLASGANVLTF. DNA of the CDR3: TGTGCCAGCAGCTTAGCCTCTGGGGCCAACGTCCTGACTTTC.

The sample holds many counts of this clonotype. CDR3 sequence: CASSSSGGETQYF. CDR3 DNA sequence: TGTGCCAGCAGCTCGAGCGGGGGTGAGACCCAGTACTTC. V and J are TRBV11-3 and TRBJ2-5; TRBD2 aligns across 8 bases. The CDR3 loop spans 13 amino acids. Germline V gene sequence: CDR1 SGHNT, CDR2 YENEEA. Trimming removed 4 bases from V and 5 bases from J; junction bases left unmatched: 3. Combining the CDR3 with reference TRBV11-3 and TRBJ2-5 gives the whole variable domain EAGVVQSPRYKIIEKKQPVAFWCNPISGHNTLYWYLQNLGQGPELLIRYENEEAVDDSQLPKDRFSAERLKGVDSTLKIQPAELGDSAVYLCASSSSGGETQYFGPGTRLLVL.

This clonotype has just a few counts. The V gene is TRBV11-2, the J gene TRBJ1-2, with D tentatively TRBD1 (5 bases). Germline V gives CDR1 SGHAT, CDR2 FQNNGV. This CDR3 spans 15 amino acids. Trimming removed 2 bases at V and 4 bases at J, with 14 bases between. In DNA form, the CDR3 reads TGTGCCAGCAGCTTAACCGGGGGGGGTCCCTATGGCTACACCTTC. Amino acids: CASSLTGGGPYGYTF.

The chain recombines TRBV18 with TRBJ2-6; unclear D gene. V lost 4 bases and J 0 bases, leaving 10 bases between the germline ends. The CDR3 has 16 residues. CDR1 KGHSH and CDR2 LQKENI come from the germline V gene. CDR3 sequence: CASSRLTRSGANVLTF. In DNA form, the CDR3 reads TGTGCCAGCTCACGACTTACCCGCTCTGGGGCCAACGTCCTGACTTTC. Variable domain in full (rest from reference TRBV18 and TRBJ2-6): NAGVMQNPRHLVRRRGQEARLRCSPMKGHSHVYWYRQLPEEGLKFMVYLQKENIIDESGMPKERFSAEFPKEGPSILRIQQVVRGDSAAYFCASSRLTRSGANVLTFGAGSRLTVL.

This clonotype occurred many times. The V call is TRBV27, the J call TRBJ2-5; possible D gene TRBD2, 7 bases. V was trimmed by 5 bases and J by 3 bases, leaving 22 bases between them. Germline CDR1 MNHEY, CDR2 SMNVEV (reference sequence). The length of the CDR3 is 17 residues. The CDR3 DNA is TGTGCCAGCAGTAACCGATGGGGGGGCAGCGGGGAAGAGACCCAGTACTTC. This sequence encodes CASSNRWGGSGEETQYF.

Ten or more counts support this clonotype. Here the CDR3 reads CASSFRVRNQPQHF. The CDR3 bases are TGTGCCAGCAGTTTTAGGGTGCGCAATCAGCCCCAGCATTTT. J is TRBJ1-5 and V is TRBV12-3 or TRBV12-4; the D is unclear. The CDR3 has 14 residues. V was trimmed by 3 bases and J by 2 bases, leaving 8 bases between them.

This clonotype was counted between two and nine times. The CDR3 nucleotides read TGCGCCAGCAGGCTGACCGGGACCTACGAGCAGTACTTC. It is translated as CASRLTGTYEQYF. The V call is TRBV5-1, the J call TRBJ2-7, with D possibly TRBD2 on 5 matching bases. Trimming shortened V by 5 bases and J by 2 bases, and 11 bases separated the two germline ends. CDR3 size: 13 residues. Germline values: CDR1 SGHRS, CDR2 YFSETQ.

The V call is TRBV12-3 or TRBV12-4, the J call TRBJ2-5; the match to TRBD2 covers 9 bases. After removal of 8 bases from V and 5 bases from J, the junction contained 15 bases not matched to a gene. The CDR3 runs 16 residues. The CDR3 nucleotides are TGTGCCAGCGGAGGGACCTTAGCGGGGGCCAGGGAGACCCAGTACTTC. Translating it yields CASGGTLAGARETQYF.

The chain uses TRBV5-4 and TRBJ2-7; tentative D call: TRBD2 (6 bases). Between the trimmed V and J ends, which lost 0 bases and 3 bases, there was a span of 19 bases. CDR1 SGHNT and CDR2 YYREEE come from the germline V gene (reference sequence). The CDR3 has 17 residues. CDR3 in amino acids: CASSLEGGVGPLYEQYF. Written as DNA, the CDR3 is TGTGCCAGCAGCTTGGAAGGCGGGGTTGGCCCCCTCTACGAGCAGTACTTC.